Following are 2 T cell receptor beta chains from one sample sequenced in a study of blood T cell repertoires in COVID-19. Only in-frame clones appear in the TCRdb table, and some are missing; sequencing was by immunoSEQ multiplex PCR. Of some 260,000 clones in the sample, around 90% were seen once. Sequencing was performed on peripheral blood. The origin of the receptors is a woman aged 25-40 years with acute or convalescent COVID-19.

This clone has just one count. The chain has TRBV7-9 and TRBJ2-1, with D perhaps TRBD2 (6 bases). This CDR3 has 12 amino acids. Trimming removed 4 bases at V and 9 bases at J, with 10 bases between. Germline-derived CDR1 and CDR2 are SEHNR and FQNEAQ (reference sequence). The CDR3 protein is CASSSGDGEQFF. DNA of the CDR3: TGTGCCAGCAGCTCGGGAGATGGTGAGCAGTTCTTC.

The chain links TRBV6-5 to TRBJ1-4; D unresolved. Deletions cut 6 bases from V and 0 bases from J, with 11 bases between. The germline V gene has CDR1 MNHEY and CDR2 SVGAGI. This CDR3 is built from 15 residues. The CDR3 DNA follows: TGTGCCAGCAGGAGTGGTTTCGCAACTAATGAAAAACTGTTTTTT. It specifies CASRSGFATNEKLFF.